This note documents a single T cell receptor (beta chain) sequence. Under the authors' procedure: Amplification of reference gene primers was used by the study to estimate nucleated cell counts. Profiled with immunoSEQ multiplex PCR; TCRdb holds only in-frame clones, not every one. The V and J calls and the clone size are those of that table, but D and trimming were determined from the DNA. The table shows around 260,000 clones, with over 75% occurring only once. The entry originates in a study of blood T cell repertoires in COVID-19. In germline, CDR1 is LGHDT, CDR2 YNNKEL (reference sequence). The CDR3 spans 15 residues. V lost 3 bases to trimming and J lost 0 bases, with 10 bases between them.

The sample comprised peripheral blood. The rearrangement joins TRBV3-1 (or the pseudogene TRBV3-2) to TRBJ2-3, with D perhaps matching TRBD2 (5 bases). The receptor comes from a human donor in a cohort sampled during active COVID-19. The DNA for the CDR3 is TGTGCCAGCAGCCAGAGGGCCCCTAGCACAGATACGCAGTATTTT. It is translated as CASSQRAPSTDTQYF.